This T cell receptor (beta chain) was profiled in a study of CD8 T cells in Susac syndrome. Overall study results and limits: The Susac syndrome CD4+ T cell repertoires displayed no clonal expansion.

Both CD4+ and CD8+ T cells were negatively isolated, and TEMRA cells underwent FACS enrichment. Worth noting for this clonotype: Its specificity is not known.

RNA, at roughly 0.5 to 1 ug, was reverse transcribed with random hexamers. TCRdb re-derived calls from the immunoSEQ multiplex PCR reads in MiXCR, one entry per CDR3 protein. The table includes 180,000 or so distinct CDR3 sequences, 90% to 95% detected once. The V and J ends lost 1 base and 9 bases respectively, with 7 bases between them. In germline, CDR1 is LNHDA, CDR2 SQIVND (reference sequence). The CDR3 contains 12 residues. The material sequenced was CD4+ T cells from PBMCs. J is TRBJ1-5 and V is TRBV19; unclear D gene. The sequence was collected from a human donor with Susac syndrome. CDR3 sequence (DNA): TGTGCCAGTAGTATAGGAACGGGGCCCCAGCATTTT. Its protein product is CASSIGTGPQHF.